This record looks at one T cell receptor (beta chain) sequence and its context. The data stem from a study of PD-L1 blockade in urothelial cancer. Libraries were prepared by immunoSEQ multiplex PCR; TCRdb keeps only in-frame clonotypes and omits some of them. The profile covers roughly 90,000 clones, with around 92% appearing a single time and about 0.89% taken by the ten largest. Time point reported: pretreatment peripheral blood. Germline loops: CDR1 LNHDA, CDR2 SQIVND (reference sequence). The CDR3 contains 14 residues. The V end was cut by 3 bases, the J end by 7 bases, with 13 bases between. Sequenced material: PBMCs, taken around atezolizumab (anti-PD-L1) treatment. The chain joins TRBV19 to TRBJ2-1, with D possibly being TRBD2 (5 bases). The TCR comes from a woman aged 80 or over with urothelial cancer. This CDR3 reads CASSISHSGNEQFF. The CDR3 DNA reads as TGTGCCAGTAGTATTTCCCATTCGGGGAATGAGCAGTTCTTC.